Following are 23 T cell receptor beta chains from one sample sequenced in a study of T-cell memory formation after mild COVID-19. A single record per CDR3 protein comes from TCRdb applying MiXCR to the 5' RACE reads. The data show about 60,000 distinct CDR3 sequences, more than 10% seen once. Input material: PBMCs or a T cell subset sorted from them (not recorded which). Receptors were obtained from a man younger than 30 who had mild COVID-19 (a few samples of this study predate the infection). Cell type and time point are not known.

This clonotype was detected many times. The chain employs TRBV7-9 and TRBJ1-2, with D hard to call. The CDR3 covers 15 residues. The V gene lost 1 base and the J gene lost 4 bases, with 13 bases spanning the gap. Germline CDR1 SEHNR, CDR2 FQNEAQ (reference sequence). In DNA form, the CDR3 reads TGTGCCAGCAGCTTAGTCAGGCAGTTGGCCTATGGCTACACCTTC. Protein sequence: CASSLVRQLAYGYTF.

The table lists this clonotype with a few counts. The J gene is TRBJ2-2, the V gene TRBV28; D remains ambiguous. This CDR3 has 13 amino acids. Germline V lookup: CDR1 MDHEN, CDR2 SYDVKM. The ends were cut back, 2 bases at V and 4 bases at J, with 5 bases in the middle. Here the CDR3 DNA reads TGTGCCAGCAGTTTAATCGGCACCGGGGAGCTGTTTTTT. It yields the protein CASSLIGTGELFF.

The sample holds a few counts of this clonotype. V is TRBV20-1 and J is TRBJ2-1; 10 bases are a match to TRBD2. J gave up 0 bases and V 3 bases, and 17 bases lay outside the gene matches. CDR3 length equals 20 residues. CDR1 is DFQATT, CDR2 SNEGSKA, per germline (reference sequence). The CDR3 sequence is CSASTGELAGILFSYNEQFF. CDR3 DNA: TGCAGTGCTAGCACTGGGGAACTAGCGGGGATACTTTTCTCCTACAATGAGCAGTTCTTC.

This clonotype was seen at least ten times. The CDR3 spells CASSLAGNYGYTF. CDR3 DNA sequence: TGCGCCAGCAGCTTGGCTGGTAACTATGGCTACACCTTC. The chain employs TRBV5-1 and TRBJ1-2, with unresolved D. Germline V lookup: CDR1 SGHRS, CDR2 YFSETQ. The CDR3 has 13 residues. Between the trimmed V and J ends, which lost 0 bases and 1 base, there was a span of 4 bases.

Turning to this clonotype: A read error may produce the germline difference seen at one junction end. The CDR3 protein is CASSETPNTEAFF. CDR3 DNA sequence: TGTGCTAGCAGCGAGACACCGAACACTGAAGCTTTCTTT. V is TRBV7-7 and J is TRBJ1-1; D gene ambiguous. Germline CDR1 is SSHAT and CDR2 is FNYEAQ (reference sequence). The CDR3 is made up of 13 amino acids. Together with reference TRBV7-7 and TRBJ1-1, the CDR3 gives the full variable domain: GAGVSQSPRYKVTKRGQDVTLRCDPISSHATLYWYQQALGQGPEFLTYFNYEAQPDKSGLPSDRFSAERPEGSISTLTIQRTEQRDSAMYRCASSETPNTEAFFGQGTRLTVV.

This clonotype was detected a few times. This sequence joins TRBV4-1 and TRBJ2-1, with D possibly matching TRBD2 (5 bases). Deletions cut 3 bases from V and 11 bases from J, with 11 bases between. In germline, CDR1 is MGHRA, CDR2 YSYEKL. This CDR3 region has 12 residues. CDR3 residues: CASSHRGEKQFF. The CDR3 DNA reads TGCGCCAGCAGCCACCGGGGAGAAAAGCAGTTCTTC.

V is TRBV5-4 and J is TRBJ2-5, with 11 bases fitting TRBD1. The germline V gene has CDR1 SGHNT and CDR2 YYREEE (reference sequence). J gave up 3 bases and V 3 bases, and 4 bases lay outside the gene matches. CDR3 length: 15 residues. CDR3 sequence reads: CASSSGQGAKETQYF. The CDR3 nucleotides are TGTGCCAGCAGCTCAGGACAGGGGGCGAAAGAGACCCAGTACTTC.

Only a few counts were recorded for this clonotype. The rearrangement links TRBV4-2 to TRBJ1-1; D is uncertain. The CDR3 totals 17 residues. Deletions cut 4 bases from V and 0 bases from J, with 18 bases between. Looked up from germline, CDR1 is LGHNA and CDR2 is YNFKEQ. CDR3 in DNA: TGTGCCAGCAGCCCCGGAAATTTCATTATTTTGAACACTGAAGCTTTCTTT. This codes for CASSPGNFIILNTEAFF.

The chain links TRBV20-1 to TRBJ2-3; tentatively, D is TRBD2 (5 bases). V was clipped by 5 bases and J by 6 bases, with 9 bases between them. The germline V gene encodes CDR1 DFQATT and CDR2 SNEGSKA (reference sequence). This CDR3 has 11 residues. For the CDR3, the DNA is TGCAGTGCTGGACCGGGGGATACGCAGTATTTT. Amino acid sequence: CSAGPGDTQYF.

This clonotype was counted only a few times. In nucleotides, the CDR3 is TGTGCCAGCACCCTCCTTGGGCACGAGCAGTACTTC. It specifies CASTLLGHEQYF. The chain recombines TRBV12-3 or TRBV12-4 with TRBJ2-7; D gene unclear. This CDR3 has 12 residues. The V end lost 7 bases, the J end lost 5 bases, and 12 bases lay between the germline ends.

A few counts support this clonotype. The J gene is TRBJ1-4, the V gene TRBV4-3; D is possibly TRBD1 (6 bases). Deletions cut 1 base from V and 8 bases from J, with 17 bases between. Looked up from germline, CDR1 is LGHNA and CDR2 is YSLEER. The CDR3 is 16 amino acids. The CDR3 DNA follows: TGCGCCAGCAGCCAAGGCCACAGGGACGTTAGGGAAAAACTGTTTTTT. Translated: CASSQGHRDVREKLFF.

This clonotype showed up many times. The chain has TRBV7-9 and TRBJ2-3; D gene ambiguous. Germline-derived CDR1 and CDR2 are SEHNR and FQNEAQ (reference sequence). The CDR3 extends over 12 amino acids. Trimming removed 7 bases at V and 1 base at J, with 6 bases between. CDR3 residues: CASTGRTDTQYF. Written as DNA, the CDR3 is TGTGCCAGCACCGGGCGCACAGATACGCAGTATTTT. Based on the CDR3 plus reference TRBV7-9 and TRBJ2-3, the full variable domain is DTGVSQNPRHKITKRGQNVTFRCDPISEHNRLYWYRQTLGQGPEFLTYFQNEAQLEKSRLLSDRFSAERPKGSFSTLEIQRTEQGDSAMYLCASTGRTDTQYFGPGTRLTVL.

The V and J genes are TRBV11-3 and TRBJ2-5; D gene ambiguous. Trimming removed 9 bases at V and 2 bases at J, with 19 bases between. The CDR3 runs to 15 residues. The germline gives CDR1 SGHNT, CDR2 YENEEA. CDR3 bases: TGTGCCAGGCCTTTAGGCAGAAATGCACAAGAGACCCAGTACTTC. Protein product: CARPLGRNAQETQYF.

The chain links TRBV12-3 or TRBV12-4 to TRBJ2-2; 10 nucleotides line up with TRBD2. The CDR3 has 16 amino acids. V gave up 5 bases and J gave up 2 bases; unmatched junction bases: 5. This CDR3 reads CASSLTSGINTGELFF. As DNA, the CDR3 is TGTGCCAGCAGTCTAACTAGCGGGATCAACACCGGGGAGCTGTTTTTT.

This clonotype came up many times. This chain links TRBV29-1 with TRBJ2-1, with D uncertain. The germline V gene has CDR1 SQVTM and CDR2 ANQGSEA. Trimming stripped 2 bases from V and 9 bases from J, with 14 bases between. This CDR3 is 13 amino acids long. CDR3 in DNA: TGCAGCGTTGAAATTACGGTCCGTAGTGAGCAGTTCTTC. It is translated as CSVEITVRSEQFF.

This clonotype was seen at least ten times. The V and J genes are TRBV10-1 and TRBJ2-2; a weak D match, TRBD2 (6 bases). Looked up from germline, CDR1 is WNHNN and CDR2 is SYGVQD (reference sequence). Trimming removed 3 bases at V and 5 bases at J, with 13 bases between. CDR3 length equals 15 residues. This CDR3 is CASSDAGSRTGELFF. In nucleotides, the CDR3 is TGCGCCAGCAGTGACGCGGGATCTCGGACCGGGGAGCTGTTTTTT.

This clonotype was seen a handful of times. The CDR3 DNA reads as TGTGCCAGCAGCCTCGGGGGGGGAAGTAATTCACCCCTCCACTTT. Translating it yields CASSLGGGSNSPLHF. This rearrangement joins TRBV4-2 to TRBJ1-6, with a possible D match to TRBD1 (5 bases). With 4 bases removed from V and 6 bases from J, the gap between germline ends came to 13 bases. Per germline, CDR1 LGHNA and CDR2 YNFKEQ. The CDR3 has 15 amino acids.

The V call is TRBV12-3 or TRBV12-4, the J call TRBJ2-2, with TRBD2 matching 13 bases. The CDR3 sequence is 16 residues long. V shed 5 bases and J 6 bases; nucleotides not matched to a gene: 6. The CDR3 spells CASSPPGLAGSGELFF. The CDR3, as DNA: TGTGCCAGCAGTCCCCCGGGACTAGCGGGGTCCGGGGAGCTGTTTTTT.

This clonotype was observed a few times. The genes are TRBV15 and TRBJ2-3, with 7 bases aligning to TRBD2. The CDR3 totals 16 residues. J gave up 4 bases and V 7 bases, and 14 bases lay outside the gene matches. Germline CDR1 is LNHNV and CDR2 is YYDKDF (reference sequence). For the CDR3, the DNA is TGTGCCACCACCCTAATGCGGGGTGGGGGGGCAGATACGCAGTATTTT. Its protein product is CATTLMRGGGADTQYF.

The chain joins TRBV28 to TRBJ1-5; no clear D gene. The CDR3 runs to 17 residues. Trimming took off 3 bases at V and 0 bases at J, with 15 bases between the two ends. From germline, CDR1 is MDHEN and CDR2 SYDVKM. This CDR3 is CASSLGDVSDSNQPQHF. The CDR3, as DNA: TGTGCCAGCAGTTTGGGTGATGTATCGGATAGCAATCAGCCCCAGCATTTT.

A few counts support this clonotype. This chain connects TRBV5-1 to TRBJ2-1; 8 bases fit TRBD1. Germline loops: CDR1 SGHRS, CDR2 YFSETQ. V gave up 0 bases and J gave up 3 bases; unmatched junction bases: 8. There are 17 residues in the CDR3. In DNA form, the CDR3 reads TGCGCCAGCAGCTTGGGTCTCGGACAGGGCCTCTACAATGAGCAGTTCTTC. Its translation is CASSLGLGQGLYNEQFF.

This clonotype was seen only a few times. This clone may be a read error of a much larger clone one base away. It is likely a read error, because the conserved phenylalanine at the end of the CDR3 is missing. The genes are TRBV9 and TRBJ2-7; weak D call: TRBD1 (6 bases). The V gene lost 1 base and the J gene lost 2 bases, with 16 bases spanning the gap. This CDR3 is built from 16 residues. Germline CDR1 and CDR2: SGDLS and YYNGEE. The CDR3 DNA sequence: TGTGCCAGCAGCGTAAGACCACGGGACAAGACCTACGAGCAGTACTTA. It specifies CASSVRPRDKTYEQYL.

The table lists this clonotype with a few counts. The chain uses TRBV7-8 and TRBJ2-1, with a possible D match to TRBD1 (5 bases). Germline values: CDR1 SGHVS, CDR2 FQNEAQ. The CDR3 loop spans 14 amino acids. V was pared by 5 bases and J by 6 bases, with 14 bases between. CDR3 bases: TGTGCCAGCAGCACCCGGACATTGCGCAATGAGCAGTTCTTC. Translated, it gives CASSTRTLRNEQFF.